The next 27 T cell receptor beta chains were all read from a single sample in a study of CD8 T cells in ankylosing spondylitis. For these receptors, no antigen is known. Points from the study as a whole: The study identified a TCR beta motif of eight highly homologous variants that appeared characteristic of ankylosing spondylitis blood.

TCRdb analysed the 5' RACE reads with MiXCR anew, one entry per CDR3 protein. This sample yields about 840,000 distinct CDR3 sequences, of which about 10% are seen a single time; approximately 0.5% belongs to the top ten. The sample comprised blood, either unsorted or a sorted T cell fraction (not recorded which). The receptors shown here come from a male donor with ankylosing spondylitis.

This clonotype was observed a handful of times. This rearrangement joins TRBV18 to TRBJ2-1; TRBD2 agrees at 14 bases. Germline V gene lookup returns CDR1 KGHSH and CDR2 LQKENI. The CDR3 runs 16 residues. The trim removed 3 bases at V and 5 bases at J, leaving 3 bases unmatched. The CDR3 region is CASSPLGLAGDNEQFF. CDR3 DNA sequence: TGTGCCAGCTCACCTCTGGGACTAGCGGGAGACAATGAGCAGTTCTTC.

The table lists this clonotype with many counts. V usage is TRBV7-2 and J usage is TRBJ1-2; D is unresolved. Trimming removed 1 base at V and 2 bases at J, with 8 bases between. The CDR3 spans 14 residues. CDR1 SGHTA and CDR2 FQGNSA come from the germline V gene. CDR3 nucleotide sequence: TGTGCCAGCAGCTTAGTTACACGCAACTATGGCTACACCTTC. Amino acids: CASSLVTRNYGYTF. Full variable domain (rest looked up from reference TRBV7-2 and TRBJ1-2): GAGVSQSPSNKVTEKGKDVELRCDPISGHTALYWYRQSLGQGLEFLIYFQGNSAPDKSGLPSDRFSAERTGGSVSTLTIQRTQQEDSAVYLCASSLVTRNYGYTFGSGTRLTVV.

The rearrangement links TRBV10-3 to TRBJ2-2, with 7 bases fitting TRBD1. This CDR3 comprises 14 residues. The J segment lost 5 bases and the V segment lost 7 bases, leaving 7 bases of the junction unmatched. CDR1 ENHRY and CDR2 SYGVKD come from the germline V gene. This CDR3 reads CAIKGTGVTGELFF. The CDR3, as DNA: TGTGCCATCAAGGGTACAGGGGTAACCGGGGAGCTGTTTTTT.

This clonotype was found a few times. This chain joins TRBV20-1 and TRBJ1-4, with TRBD1 matching over 10 bases. The CDR3 length is 18 residues. Germline CDR1 reads DFQATT; CDR2 reads SNEGSKA (reference sequence). V was clipped by 5 bases and J by 4 bases; unmatched bases: 16. The CDR3 is CSAHATPGQGWGNEKLFF. The CDR3 nucleotides read TGCAGTGCTCACGCAACTCCGGGACAGGGGTGGGGTAATGAAAAACTGTTTTTT.

There are a few counts of this clonotype. The chain recombines TRBV20-1 with TRBJ1-2; no definite D call. The V gene lost 6 bases and the J gene lost 0 bases, with 17 bases spanning the gap. Per germline, CDR1 DFQATT and CDR2 SNEGSKA (reference sequence). The CDR3 has 15 amino acids. CDR3 DNA: TGCAGTGCGGTCAACCGTGTTCGGTCTAACTATGGCTACACCTTC. It translates to CSAVNRVRSNYGYTF.

Many counts were recorded for this clonotype. The genes are TRBV7-2 and TRBJ1-5; no definite D call. Germline V gene lookup returns CDR1 SGHTA and CDR2 FQGNSA. Trimming took off 4 bases at V and 6 bases at J, with 7 bases between the two ends. The CDR3 consists of 12 residues. Here the CDR3 reads CASSSYSQPQHF. The CDR3 region has the DNA TGTGCCAGCAGCTCGTATAGTCAGCCCCAGCATTTT.

The CDR3 DNA sequence: TGCAGTGCTAGGGGGAGGAACAATCAGCCCCAGCATTTT. It is translated as CSARGRNNQPQHF. The chain recombines TRBV20-1 with TRBJ1-5, with D unresolved. Per the germline V gene, CDR1 is DFQATT and CDR2 is SNEGSKA (reference sequence). Trimming took 3 bases from V and 3 from J, leaving 9 bases between them. This CDR3 has 13 amino acids.

This clonotype was seen only a few times. This chain connects TRBV6-1 to TRBJ1-6; tentative D call: TRBD1 (6 bases). V was trimmed by 2 bases and J by 10 bases, leaving 12 bases between them. The CDR3 extends over 14 amino acids. Per germline, CDR1 MNHNS and CDR2 SASEGT. Here the CDR3 DNA reads TGTGCCAGCAGTGAACCCGGGGGCTACTCACCCCTCCACTTT. It is translated as CASSEPGGYSPLHF.

Ten or more counts support this clonotype. The V and J genes are TRBV6-1 and TRBJ2-7; 10 bases fit TRBD1. Germline V gene lookup returns CDR1 MNHNS and CDR2 SASEGT. Unmatched junction bases numbered 5, after V lost 5 bases and J lost 4 bases. This CDR3 comprises 14 residues. The CDR3: CASSRRTGGYEQYF. CDR3 DNA: TGTGCCAGCAGTAGAAGGACAGGGGGATACGAGCAGTACTTC.

This clonotype was picked up many times. The CDR3 DNA follows: TGCAGCGTTGGGAGATCCACTGAAGCTTTCTTT. This translates into CSVGRSTEAFF. The chain links TRBV29-1 to TRBJ1-1; unclear D gene. CDR1 SQVTM and CDR2 ANQGSEA come from the germline V gene. Trimming removed 4 bases from V and 4 bases from J, with 7 bases in between. This CDR3 comprises 11 residues. Combining the CDR3 with reference TRBV29-1 and TRBJ1-1 gives the whole variable domain SAVISQKPSRDICQRGTSLTIQCQVDSQVTMMFWYRQQPGQSLTLIATANQGSEATYESGFVIDKFPISRPNLTFSTLTVSNMSPEDSSIYLCSVGRSTEAFFGQGTRLTVV.

Ten or more counts support this clonotype. V is TRBV20-1 and J is TRBJ2-7; D possibly corresponds to TRBD2 (7 bases). Germline V gene lookup returns CDR1 DFQATT and CDR2 SNEGSKA (reference sequence). Trimming cost V 3 bases and J 7 bases, with 13 bases left between them. The CDR3 sequence is 12 residues long. The CDR3 region is CSASGGRTEQYF. As DNA, the CDR3 is TGCAGTGCTAGCGGGGGGCGTACGGAGCAGTACTTC.

This chain uses TRBV5-1 with TRBJ1-6; the D is unclear. The CDR3 loop spans 13 amino acids. Trimming removed 2 bases from V and 7 bases from J, with 7 bases in between. Germline V gene data show CDR1 as SGHRS and CDR2 as YFSETQ. The DNA of the CDR3 is TGCGCCAGCAGCTTCGGACCGAATTCACCCCTCCACTTT. Its protein is CASSFGPNSPLHF.

In this sample, this clonotype turned up a few times. CDR3 residues: CASSYSDGEQYF. In DNA, the CDR3 is TGTGCCAGCAGTTACTCCGATGGGGAGCAGTACTTC. This sequence joins TRBV6-6 and TRBJ2-7, with no clear D. V gave up 0 bases and J gave up 7 bases, with 7 bases separating them. Germline V gene data show CDR1 as MNHNY and CDR2 as SVGAGI (reference sequence). The CDR3 has 12 residues.

This chain links TRBV29-1 with TRBJ2-7; 14 bases agree with TRBD2. V lost 6 bases, J lost 3 bases, and 1 base stayed unmatched. Looked up from germline, CDR1 is SQVTM and CDR2 is ANQGSEA. The CDR3 spans 13 residues. The CDR3 loop is CSVTSGRGYEQYF. The CDR3 DNA reads TGCAGCGTGACTAGCGGGAGGGGCTACGAGCAGTACTTC.

The rearrangement joins TRBV6-2 or TRBV6-3 to TRBJ2-1; D unclear. The CDR3 is 13 residues long. Deletions cut 6 bases from V and 8 bases from J, with 14 bases between. CDR1 and CDR2 from the germline V gene are MNHEY and SVGEGT. The CDR3 bases are TGTGCCAGCAGATTATTTAGTATCTATGAGCAGTTCTTC. Translation gives CASRLFSIYEQFF.

The chain recombines TRBV2 with TRBJ1-1, with D unclear. V was clipped by 4 bases and J by 4 bases, with 10 bases between them. Germline V lookup: CDR1 SNHLY, CDR2 FYNNEI. The CDR3 length is 13 residues. The CDR3 DNA follows: TGTGCCAGCAGTGGAACGGCAGCCACTGAAGCTTTCTTT. Protein: CASSGTAATEAFF.

Details on this clonotype: One end of the junction is discordant with germline, which a read error may explain. The rearrangement links TRBV20-1 to TRBJ2-1; D remains unclear. Per the germline V gene, CDR1 is DFQATT and CDR2 is SNEGSKA (reference sequence). This CDR3 comprises 16 residues. DNA of the CDR3: TGCAGCGCTAGAGGCCAGAGTCCAAGCTCCTACAATGAGCAGTTCTTC. Its translation: CSARGQSPSSYNEQFF.

This clonotype was observed a handful of times. Just one base apart from a much larger clone, this may be a read error. CDR3 sequence: CASSFTGTGEETQYF. CDR3 sequence (DNA): TGTGCCAGCAGCTTCACCGGGACAGGGGAAGAGACCCAGTACTTC. V is TRBV5-5 and J is TRBJ2-5; 10 bases are shared with TRBD1. The CDR3 runs to 15 residues. J gave up 3 bases and V 2 bases, and 4 bases lay outside the gene matches. The germline gives CDR1 SGHKS, CDR2 YYEKEE (reference sequence).

This chain uses TRBV27 with TRBJ1-2, with D possibly being TRBD1 (6 bases). V lost 0 bases and J lost 2, with 10 bases in between. The CDR3 contains 15 residues. CDR1 and CDR2 (germline): MNHEY, SMNVEV (reference sequence). CDR3 loop: CASSLSVTGNYGYTF. Written as DNA, the CDR3 is TGTGCCAGCAGTTTATCCGTAACAGGGAACTATGGCTACACCTTC.

The sample holds a few counts of this clonotype. The chain combines TRBV11-2 with TRBJ2-2, with D possibly being TRBD1 or TRBD2 (5 bases each). This CDR3 region has 16 residues. V dropped 3 bases and J dropped 1 base, with 12 bases sitting between them. Per germline, CDR1 SGHAT and CDR2 FQNNGV. This CDR3 reads CASSLTGTENTGELFF. In DNA, the CDR3 is TGTGCCAGCAGCTTGACCGGGACGGAGAACACCGGGGAGCTGTTTTTT.

This clonotype has at least ten counts. V is TRBV4-2 and J is TRBJ1-6, with 9 bases lining up with TRBD1. V shed 1 base, J shed 6 bases, and the junction held 1 base outside the gene matches. The CDR3 is made up of 15 amino acids. Looked up from germline, CDR1 is LGHNA and CDR2 is YNFKEQ. CDR3 nucleotide sequence: TGTGCCAGCAGCCAAGCGGGACAGGGTAATTCACCCCTCCACTTT. As protein: CASSQAGQGNSPLHF.

This clonotype was seen only a few times. The rearrangement uses TRBV6-1 and TRBJ1-5; D remains ambiguous. Trimming took off 6 bases at V and 2 bases at J, with 11 bases between the two ends. The CDR3 loop spans 14 amino acids. From germline, CDR1 is MNHNS and CDR2 SASEGT. The CDR3 coding sequence is TGTGCCAGCAGGGGCCCTACTGGCAATCAGCCCCAGCATTTT. It translates to CASRGPTGNQPQHF.

The table lists this clonotype with many counts. V gene TRBV29-1 combines with J gene TRBJ1-1; D is unresolved. Trimming took off 2 bases at V and 0 bases at J, with 13 bases between the two ends. Germline V CDR1 and CDR2: SQVTM, ANQGSEA. The CDR3 sequence is 15 residues long. DNA of the CDR3: TGCAGCGTTGAACCAAAGTTGACGCTGAACACTGAAGCTTTCTTT. Its translation: CSVEPKLTLNTEAFF. Full variable domain (remainder filled in from reference TRBV29-1 and TRBJ1-1): SAVISQKPSRDICQRGTSLTIQCQVDSQVTMMFWYRQQPGQSLTLIATANQGSEATYESGFVIDKFPISRPNLTFSTLTVSNMSPEDSSIYLCSVEPKLTLNTEAFFGQGTRLTVV.

This clonotype was seen at least ten times. The chain recombines TRBV6-5 with TRBJ1-5; D remains ambiguous. Trimming took off 0 bases at V and 1 base at J, with 7 bases between the two ends. Looked up from germline, CDR1 is MNHEY and CDR2 is SVGAGI. The CDR3 sequence is 15 residues long. The CDR3 is CASSYSGGSNQPQHF. The CDR3 DNA is TGTGCCAGCAGTTACTCTGGCGGGAGCAATCAGCCCCAGCATTTT.

This clonotype was counted a few times. The rearrangement links TRBV7-9 to TRBJ1-1, with D tentatively TRBD1 (6 bases). Germline V lookup: CDR1 SEHNR, CDR2 FQNEAQ (reference sequence). This CDR3 region has 12 residues. Trimming stripped 3 bases from V and 8 bases from J, with 10 bases between. In nucleotides, the CDR3 is TGTGCCAGCAGCTTCCACAGGGAAGAAGCTTTCTTT. It specifies CASSFHREEAFF.

The sample holds a few counts of this clonotype. V usage is TRBV20-1 and J usage is TRBJ1-2; unclear D gene. The length of the CDR3 is 10 residues. The germline V gene has CDR1 DFQATT and CDR2 SNEGSKA (reference sequence). CDR3 loop: CSPPESGYTF. Written as DNA, the CDR3 is TGCAGCCCCCCGGAGAGCGGCTACACCTTC.

The V gene is TRBV7-8, the J gene TRBJ1-3; D is unresolved. The germline V gene encodes CDR1 SGHVS and CDR2 FQNEAQ. V was trimmed by 5 bases and J by 0 bases, leaving 11 bases between them. The CDR3 consists of 15 residues. CDR3 nucleotides: TGTGCCAGCAGCCCCGACGGCCACTCTGGAAACACCATATATTTT. This encodes CASSPDGHSGNTIYF.